This entry features one T cell receptor beta chain sequence. The data were obtained in a study of blood T cell repertoires in COVID-19. V shed 11 bases, J shed 3 bases, and the junction held 9 bases outside the gene matches. Germline CDR1 is ENHRY and CDR2 is SYGVKD. CDR3 length: 14 amino acids. The assay was immunoSEQ multiplex PCR, and TCRdb's table has in-frame clones only and misses some. Among 150,000 to 200,000 clones listed, about 92% were seen once. The genes are TRBV10-3 and TRBJ2-2; 7 nucleotides line up with TRBD2. The sequencing sample was made of peripheral blood. The receptor was derived from a man aged 55 to 70 with active or convalescent COVID-19. For the CDR3, the DNA is TGTGCCTCTGCGGGGCTAGCGGACACCGGGGAGCTGTTTTTT. This encodes CASAGLADTGELFF.